This paragraph covers one T cell receptor (beta chain) sequence. The antigen remains undetermined. Sequencing used immunoSEQ multiplex PCR; TCRdb keeps in-frame clones, though not all of them. The repertoire has some 120,000 clones, about nine tenths of them found once; the top ten carry approximately 1.1%. This record comes from a study of T cell responses to AZD1222 COVID-19 vaccine. Study-level findings and limits: AZD1222 recipients seropositive at baseline numbered only 5 or 6. The study sampled repertoires only after the peak T cell response. The CD4 TCRs associated with vaccination extended across spike and predominated at 160-218 and 743-854.

The clonotype originates from an adult in good health. The sequences come from peripheral blood, collected on day 0 of AZD1222 vaccination.

Written as DNA, the CDR3 is TGCGCCAGCAGCCAAAGCGGGAGGGGGAACAATGAGCAGTTCTTC. Translated: CASSQSGRGNNEQFF. The V call is TRBV4-1, the J call TRBJ2-1; TRBD2 matches at 10 bases. This CDR3 spans 15 amino acids. Trimming at V came to 2 bases and at J to 5 bases, leaving 3 bases not matched to a gene. Germline V lookup: CDR1 MGHRA, CDR2 YSYEKL.